The 21 T cell receptor beta chains given below trace back to one sample, sequenced in a study of blood T cells in healthy people across ages. A J-beta primer mix and a sample-barcoded 5' primer were used in a second PCR of about 7 to 12 cycles. TCRdb re-derived calls from the 5' RACE reads in MiXCR, one entry per CDR3 protein. The data show about 760,000 distinct CDR3 sequences, 56% seen once. Material: blood. These receptors all stem from a man aged 35 to 55 in good health.

This clonotype was seen more than once but under ten times. This sequence joins TRBV10-3 and TRBJ2-7, with D possibly TRBD1 on 5 matching bases. V lost 2 bases and J lost 6, with 11 bases in between. There are 13 residues in the CDR3. Germline lookup yields CDR1 ENHRY and CDR2 SYGVKD. CDR3 sequence reads: CAISETGIGEQYF. CDR3 nucleotide sequence: TGTGCCATCAGTGAGACAGGAATAGGCGAGCAGTACTTC.

The chain is built from TRBV5-4 and TRBJ2-4, with TRBD1 matching over 9 bases. TRBJ2-5 matches the DNA end more closely, so the J call is doubtful. The CDR3 consists of 16 residues. Per the germline V gene, CDR1 is SGHNT and CDR2 is YYREEE (reference sequence). The CDR3 DNA follows: TGTGCCAGCAGCTCGGGACAGGGTGGTGTTGAAGAGACCCAGTACTTC. Translated, it gives CASSSGQGGVEETQYF.

The chain combines TRBV9 with TRBJ1-5; D not resolved. The CDR3 sequence is 15 residues long. Between the trimmed V and J ends, which lost 3 bases and 5 bases, there was a span of 15 bases. The germline CDR1 and CDR2 sequences are SGDLS and YYNGEE. The CDR3 DNA is TGTGCCAGCAGCGCACTAGGGAACACGGATCAGCCCCAGCATTTT. The encoded protein is CASSALGNTDQPQHF. Variable domain in full (rest from reference TRBV9 and TRBJ1-5): DSGVTQTPKHLITATGQRVTLRCSPRSGDLSVYWYQQSLDQGLQFLIQYYNGEERAKGNILERFSAQQFPDLHSELNLSSLELGDSALYFCASSALGNTDQPQHFGDGTRLSIL.

As DNA, the CDR3 is TGCGCCAGCAGCCAAGGAGCAATCTCTTCAGATACGCAGTATTTT. Its translation is CASSQGAISSDTQYF. The chain couples TRBV4-1 to TRBJ2-3, with D hard to call. The CDR3 consists of 15 residues. Germline assignment: CDR1 MGHRA and CDR2 YSYEKL. V lost 1 base and J lost 4, with 12 bases in between.

This clonotype has a handful of counts. This chain links TRBV20-1 with TRBJ2-5; D may be TRBD1 (5 bases). The length of the CDR3 is 14 residues. V dropped 5 bases and J dropped 4 bases, with 17 bases sitting between them. Per germline, CDR1 DFQATT and CDR2 SNEGSKA (reference sequence). The CDR3 protein is CSAGPMTAVETQYF. The CDR3 coding sequence is TGCAGTGCTGGTCCGATGACAGCCGTAGAGACCCAGTACTTC.

This chain links TRBV12-3 or TRBV12-4 with TRBJ2-7; TRBD2 is a possible D gene (5 bases). V lost 1 base, J lost 7 bases, and 11 bases lay in between. The CDR3 contains 13 residues. The CDR3 bases are TGTGCCAGCAGTTTAGGAGGGTTCAGGGAGCAGTACTTC. Translated, it gives CASSLGGFREQYF.

V usage is TRBV6-4 and J usage is TRBJ2-1; weak D call: TRBD2 (6 bases). The CDR3 has 13 amino acids. The V end lost 4 bases, the J end lost 4 bases, and 8 bases lay between the germline ends. From germline, CDR1 is MRHNA and CDR2 SNTAGT. In DNA, the CDR3 is TGTGCCAGCAGTGCACGGGAGTACAATGAGCAGTTCTTC. The encoded protein is CASSAREYNEQFF.

The rearrangement links TRBV11-2 to TRBJ2-3; TRBD2 matches at 13 bases. The J segment lost 3 bases and the V segment lost 5 bases, leaving 14 bases of the junction unmatched. Germline V gene data show CDR1 as SGHAT and CDR2 as FQNNGV. The CDR3 contains 19 residues. The CDR3 here is CASSAALLRTSGRTDTQYF. CDR3 in DNA: TGTGCCAGCAGCGCAGCCCTTCTTAGGACTAGCGGGAGAACAGATACGCAGTATTTT.

The chain has TRBV6-1 and TRBJ2-7, with TRBD2 matching 11 bases. The V segment lost 6 bases and the J segment 4 bases; nucleotides outside the gene matches: 8. Per germline, CDR1 MNHNS and CDR2 SASEGT. This CDR3 has 15 amino acids. The CDR3 DNA follows: TGTGCCAGCAGGACCCCACTAGCGGGAGTGTACGAGCAGTACTTC. Protein: CASRTPLAGVYEQYF.

The chain is built from TRBV19 and TRBJ2-3; TRBD1 agrees at 7 bases. The CDR3 covers 17 residues. Germline CDR1 LNHDA, CDR2 SQIVND (reference sequence). V lost 7 bases to trimming and J lost 5 bases; unmatched junction nucleotides: 18. The CDR3 region has the DNA TGTGCCAGTACCCCACCGCCGGGCAGGGGGTTTGGAGATACGCAGTATTTT. It codes for CASTPPPGRGFGDTQYF.

CDR3 protein: CASSYRDRVDEKLFF. In DNA form, the CDR3 reads TGTGCCAGCAGTTACAGGGACAGGGTGGATGAAAAACTGTTTTTT. V gene TRBV6-5 combines with J gene TRBJ1-4, with TRBD1 matching 9 bases. Trimming removed 2 bases from V and 6 bases from J; junction bases left unmatched: 4. CDR3 size: 15 residues. Germline V lookup: CDR1 MNHEY, CDR2 SVGAGI.

This rearrangement joins TRBV12-3 or TRBV12-4 to TRBJ2-3; D remains ambiguous. The germline V and J ends were trimmed by 3 bases and 3 bases, with 13 bases remaining between them. The CDR3 has 15 amino acids. This CDR3 is CASSFTTLETDTQYF. The CDR3 DNA reads as TGTGCCAGCAGTTTTACCACCCTAGAAACAGATACGCAGTATTTT.

In nucleotides, the CDR3 is TGCGCCAGCAGCCAAGTCGCACTAGCGGGAATCGATACGCAGTATTTT. This sequence encodes CASSQVALAGIDTQYF. The V and J genes are TRBV4-1 and TRBJ2-3; 10 positions match TRBD2. The V and J ends lost 1 base and 6 bases, in that order; junction bases with no gene match: 7. Germline CDR1 and CDR2: MGHRA and YSYEKL. The CDR3 loop spans 16 amino acids.

J is TRBJ2-1 and V is TRBV6-1, with D perhaps matching TRBD1 (5 bases). The germline V gene has CDR1 MNHNS and CDR2 SASEGT. Trimming took 4 bases from V and 5 from J, leaving 12 bases between them. The CDR3 length is 14 residues. The DNA of the CDR3 is TGTGCCAGCAGTGCGGCTGGGGCTGACAATGAGCAGTTCTTC. Protein sequence: CASSAAGADNEQFF.

This clonotype was observed a few times. The chain uses TRBV7-2 and TRBJ2-7, with D unclear. Germline V CDR1 and CDR2: SGHTA, FQGNSA. The germline V and J ends were trimmed by 0 bases and 2 bases, with 8 bases remaining between them. The CDR3 spans 14 residues. CDR3 sequence (DNA): TGTGCCAGCAGCTTAGCGCCGTTTACCTACGAGCAGTACTTC. This encodes CASSLAPFTYEQYF.

The chain uses TRBV28 and TRBJ2-5; D is possibly TRBD2 (6 bases). V lost 7 bases and J 6 bases, leaving 21 bases between the germline ends. The germline V gene encodes CDR1 MDHEN and CDR2 SYDVKM. This CDR3 has 15 amino acids. DNA for the CDR3: TGTGCCAGCACCCCCGATAATCGTGGAGGGAAGACCCAGTACTTC. Protein: CASTPDNRGGKTQYF.

This clonotype has more than one count but fewer than ten. The chain employs TRBV29-1 and TRBJ2-1; D is possibly TRBD1 (5 bases). Per the germline V gene, CDR1 is SQVTM and CDR2 is ANQGSEA. V gave up 7 bases and J gave up 0 bases, with 10 bases separating them. The CDR3 runs to 13 residues. CDR3 bases: TGCAGCGCCAGGGTCACCTCCTACAATGAGCAGTTCTTC. It is translated as CSARVTSYNEQFF.

This clonotype was recorded once. The rearrangement joins TRBV24-1 to TRBJ1-1; maybe TRBD1 (6 bases). This CDR3 spans 13 amino acids. Germline CDR1 and CDR2: KGHDR and SFDVKD. With 9 bases removed from V and 6 bases from J, the gap between germline ends came to 16 bases. The CDR3, as DNA: TGTGCCACCCGGGGGGGCGCGGTCGCTGAAGCTTTCTTT. Its translation: CATRGGAVAEAFF.

V is TRBV6-4 and J is TRBJ2-1; no clear D gene. V shed 6 bases and J shed 4 bases, with 13 bases lying between them. Germline CDR1 reads MRHNA; CDR2 reads SNTAGT. The CDR3 runs 14 residues. The CDR3 region is CASRTQEDYNEQFF. The CDR3 bases are TGTGCCAGCAGAACTCAGGAAGATTACAATGAGCAGTTCTTC.

This rearrangement joins TRBV13 to TRBJ2-4; D possibly corresponds to TRBD1 (6 bases). This CDR3 is built from 15 residues. Looked up from germline, CDR1 is PRHDT and CDR2 is FYEKMQ (reference sequence). V lost 4 bases and J lost 1, with 11 bases in between. Here the CDR3 reads CASSYTGMAKNIQYF. In DNA form, the CDR3 reads TGTGCCAGCAGCTACACAGGGATGGCCAAAAACATTCAGTACTTC.

V is TRBV7-2 and J is TRBJ2-7; no firm D call. Germline V lookup: CDR1 SGHTA, CDR2 FQGNSA. CDR3 size: 14 residues. V was trimmed by 7 bases and J by 4 bases, leaving 17 bases between them. The CDR3 protein is CASTDPGPSYEQYF. In nucleotides, the CDR3 is TGTGCCAGCACCGACCCGGGCCCTTCGTACGAGCAGTACTTC. The variable domain in full, with the rest retrieved from reference TRBV7-2 and TRBJ2-7, is GAGVSQSPSNKVTEKGKDVELRCDPISGHTALYWYRQSLGQGLEFLIYFQGNSAPDKSGLPSDRFSAERTGGSVSTLTIQRTQQEDSAVYLCASTDPGPSYEQYFGPGTRLTVT.